The 7 T cell receptor beta chains presented below share a single source sample, sequenced in a study of shared clonotypes between healthy human individuals. TCRdb's copy holds only in-frame clones and misses some; the assay was immunoSEQ multiplex PCR. Here the sample spans about 600,000 clones, about 80% being singletons. Input material: PBMCs. The receptor source for this set is a woman aged 40 to 50 in good health. Some clones in this sample may be carry-over from other donors' samples.

CDR3 amino acids: CASSFSGTLLTSGANVLTF. CDR3 in DNA: TGCGCCAGCAGCTTCTCCGGGACCCTACTCACCTCTGGGGCCAACGTCCTGACTTTC. This sequence joins TRBV5-1 and TRBJ2-6; the D call may be TRBD1 or TRBD2 (5 bases each). V was cut by 2 bases and J by 0 bases, with 18 bases left in between. Germline assignment: CDR1 SGHRS and CDR2 YFSETQ. The CDR3 covers 19 residues. The full variable domain, in which reference TRBV5-1 and TRBJ2-6 provide the parts outside the CDR3, is KAGVTQTPRYLIKTRGQQVTLSCSPISGHRSVSWYQQTPGQGLQFLFEYFSETQRNKGNFPGRFSGRQFSNSRSEMNVSTLELGDSALYLCASSFSGTLLTSGANVLTFGAGSRLTVL.

This chain uses TRBV28 with TRBJ1-2; TRBD1 matches at 10 bases. The length of the CDR3 is 15 residues. V lost 6 bases to trimming and J lost 3 bases; unmatched junction nucleotides: 7. The germline gives CDR1 MDHEN, CDR2 SYDVKM. CDR3 DNA: TGTGCCAGCAGGGCCCAGGGACAGGGGTACTATGGCTACACCTTC. Translated: CASRAQGQGYYGYTF.

The chain links TRBV7-6 to TRBJ2-3; D gene unclear. V was trimmed by 5 bases and J by 8 bases, leaving 14 bases between them. Looked up from germline, CDR1 is SGHVS and CDR2 is FNYEAQ. This CDR3 comprises 13 residues. Here the CDR3 DNA reads TGTGCCAGCAGCCCATCCCACTCGTCTACGCAGTATTTT. Its translation is CASSPSHSSTQYF.

This rearrangement joins TRBV10-3 to TRBJ1-3, with D maybe TRBD1 (6 bases). V was pared by 6 bases and J by 0 bases, with 12 bases between. The CDR3 extends over 15 amino acids. Germline CDR1 and CDR2: ENHRY and SYGVKD. CDR3 DNA sequence: TGTGCCATCAGCTGGACAGTCGACTCTGGAAACACCATATATTTT. It encodes CAISWTVDSGNTIYF.

The chain couples TRBV18 to TRBJ2-1, with 10 positions matching TRBD2. The CDR3 loop spans 16 amino acids. Trimming took 5 bases from V and 8 from J; bases not matched to a gene: 12. The V gene's germline CDR1 is KGHSH and CDR2 LQKENI. DNA for the CDR3: TGTGCCAGCTCAGACGATCTAGCGGGAGTTCAGGATGAGCAGTTCTTC. The encoded protein is CASSDDLAGVQDEQFF.

The chain employs TRBV9 and TRBJ2-5; D could derive from TRBD1 or TRBD2 (5 bases each). The V gene lost 0 bases and the J gene lost 5 bases, with 11 bases spanning the gap. CDR1 is SGDLS and CDR2 is YYNGEE in the germline V gene. This CDR3 has 14 amino acids. The DNA of the CDR3 is TGTGCCAGCAGCGTAGATTTGGGGACGGAGACCCAGTACTTC. The encoded protein is CASSVDLGTETQYF.

The chain carries TRBV2 and TRBJ2-3; TRBD1 might be the D (5 bases). The germline gives CDR1 SNHLY, CDR2 FYNNEI. Between the trimmed V and J ends, which lost 6 bases and 5 bases, there was a span of 15 bases. The CDR3 spans 14 residues. The CDR3 coding sequence is TGTGCCAGCAGATACCTACTGCAGGGAGATACGCAGTATTTT. Translating it yields CASRYLLQGDTQYF.